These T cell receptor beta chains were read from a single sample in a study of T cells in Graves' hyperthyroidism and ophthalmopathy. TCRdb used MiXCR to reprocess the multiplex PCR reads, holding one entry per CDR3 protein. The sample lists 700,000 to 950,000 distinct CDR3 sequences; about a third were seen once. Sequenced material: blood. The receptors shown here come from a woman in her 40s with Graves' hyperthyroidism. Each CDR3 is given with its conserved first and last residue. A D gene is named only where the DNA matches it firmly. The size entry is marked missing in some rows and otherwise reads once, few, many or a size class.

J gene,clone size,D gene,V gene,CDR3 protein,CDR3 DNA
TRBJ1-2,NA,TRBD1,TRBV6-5,CASSTDRAYFNGYTF,TGTGCCAGCAGTACCGACAGGGCCTATTTTAATGGCTACACCTTC
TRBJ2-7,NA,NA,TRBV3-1,CASSTTGGYEQYF,TGTGCCAGCAGCACCACAGGAGGGTACGAGCAGTACTTC
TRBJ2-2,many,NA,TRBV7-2,CASSDQPTGELFF,TGTGCCAGCAGCGATCAGCCCACCGGGGAGCTGTTTTTT
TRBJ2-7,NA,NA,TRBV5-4,CASSLPRGGRDEQYF,TGTGCCAGCAGCCTACCCCGCGGAGGACGGGACGAGCAGTACTTC
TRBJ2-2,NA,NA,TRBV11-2,CASSLSLINTGELFF,TGTGCCAGCAGCCTTAGTCTGATCAACACCGGGGAGCTGTTTTTT
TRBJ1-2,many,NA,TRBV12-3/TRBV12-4,CASRSRGRDYGYTF,TGTGCCAGCAGGTCGAGGGGACGCGACTATGGCTACACCTTC
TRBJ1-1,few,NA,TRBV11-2,CASSLGLETEAFF,TGTGCCAGCAGCTTAGGACTCGAGACGGAAGCTTTCTTT
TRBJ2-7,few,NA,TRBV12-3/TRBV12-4,CASRVSSYEQYF,TGTGCCAGCAGAGTTAGCTCCTACGAGCAGTACTTC
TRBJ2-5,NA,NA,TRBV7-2,CASSLVSGKETQYF,TGTGCCAGCAGCTTAGTCAGCGGTAAAGAGACCCAGTACTTC
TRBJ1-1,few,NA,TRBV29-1,CSVEGQKNTEAFF,TGCAGCGTTGAAGGACAGAAGAACACTGAAGCTTTCTTT
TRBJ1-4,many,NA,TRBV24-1,CATSESTGTNEKLFF,TGTGCCACCAGTGAGTCCACAGGGACTAATGAAAAACTGTTTTTT
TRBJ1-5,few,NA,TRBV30,CAWSGIGDQPQHF,TGTGCCTGGAGTGGTATAGGGGATCAGCCCCAGCATTTT
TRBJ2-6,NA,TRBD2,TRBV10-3,CAIKAGVILSGANVPTF,TGTGCCATCAAGGCGGGAGTCATTTTATCTGGGGCCAACGTCCCGACTTTC
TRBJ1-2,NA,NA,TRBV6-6,CASSVGGSTNYGYTF,TGTGCCAGCAGTGTAGGGGGAAGTACTAACTATGGCTACACCTTC
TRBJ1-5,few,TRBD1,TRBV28,CASSAIDRGTNQPQHF,TGTGCCAGCAGTGCTATAGACAGGGGTACGAATCAGCCCCAGCATTTT
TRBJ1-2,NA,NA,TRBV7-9,CASSRDVGFGDYGYTF,TGTGCCAGCAGCCGAGATGTGGGATTCGGTGACTATGGCTACACCTTC
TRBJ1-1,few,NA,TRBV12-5,CASGFSLEAFF,TGTGCTAGTGGTTTTAGTCTCGAAGCTTTCTTT
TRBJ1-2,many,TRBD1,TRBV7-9,CASSPYRQGMGFDGYTF,TGTGCCAGCAGCCCATACCGACAGGGTATGGGGTTCGATGGCTACACCTTC
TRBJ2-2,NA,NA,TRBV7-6,CATLDPNTGELFF,TGCGCCACCTTGGACCCGAACACCGGGGAGCTGTTTTTT
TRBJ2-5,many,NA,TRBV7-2,CASSYRQYQETQYF,TGTGCCAGCAGCTACCGACAATACCAAGAGACCCAGTACTTC
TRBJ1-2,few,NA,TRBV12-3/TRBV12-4,CASSLREVGGGYTF,TGTGCCAGCAGTCTCCGGGAAGTGGGCGGCGGCTACACCTTC
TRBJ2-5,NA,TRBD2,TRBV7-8,CASSYRGGFQETQYF,TGTGCCAGCAGCTACCGGGGGGGATTTCAGGAGACCCAGTACTTC
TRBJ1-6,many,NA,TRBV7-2,CASSLEGGRFPPLHF,TGTGCCAGCAGCTTAGAGGGGGGGCGCTTCCCACCCCTCCACTTT
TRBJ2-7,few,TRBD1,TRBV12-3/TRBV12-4,CASSAGGHLEEQYF,TGTGCCAGCAGCGCAGGGGGACATTTGGAAGAGCAGTACTTC
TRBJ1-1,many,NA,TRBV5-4,CASSRMDSMNTEAFF,TGTGCCAGCAGCCGTATGGACAGCATGAACACTGAAGCTTTCTTT
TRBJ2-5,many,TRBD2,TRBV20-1,CSAQRGETQYF,TGCAGTGCCCAGCGGGGAGAGACCCAGTACTTC
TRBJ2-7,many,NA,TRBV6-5,CASREQDSLNSYEQYF,TGTGCCAGCAGGGAACAGGACAGTCTGAACTCCTACGAGCAGTACTTC
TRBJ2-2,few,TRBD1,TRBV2,CASSEATGRHTGELFF,TGTGCCAGCAGTGAAGCGACAGGGCGGCACACCGGGGAGCTGTTTTTT
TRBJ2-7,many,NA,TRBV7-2,CASSPNRDNYEQYF,TGTGCCAGCAGCCCTAACCGGGACAACTACGAGCAGTACTTC
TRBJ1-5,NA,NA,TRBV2,CASKGLEETQHF,TGTGCCAGCAAGGGCCTGGAAGAGACCCAGCATTTT
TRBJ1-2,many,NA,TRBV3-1,CASSQDLQADGYTF,TGTGCCAGCAGCCAAGACCTACAGGCGGATGGCTACACCTTC
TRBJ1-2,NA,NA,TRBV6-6,CASSYGEIDGYTF,TGTGCCAGCAGTTACGGGGAGATAGATGGCTACACCTTC
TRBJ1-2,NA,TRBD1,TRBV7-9,CASSTGGAANYGYTF,TGTGCCAGCAGCACAGGGGGGGCAGCTAACTATGGCTACACCTTC
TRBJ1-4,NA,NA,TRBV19,CASSMTAGLHSPKLFF,TGTGCCAGTAGTATGACGGCAGGGCTACATAGTCCAAAACTGTTTTTT
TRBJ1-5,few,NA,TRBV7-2,CASSLRFSTVWQPQHF,TGTGCCAGCAGCTTACGTTTCAGCACGGTTTGGCAGCCCCAGCATTTT
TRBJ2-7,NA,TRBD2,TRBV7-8,CASSQGFWTSGSYEQYF,TGCGCCAGCAGCCAAGGTTTCTGGACTAGCGGGAGTTACGAGCAGTACTTC
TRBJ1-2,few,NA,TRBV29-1,CSVRTVQGNYGYTF,TGCAGCGTTCGGACGGTACAGGGTAACTATGGCTACACCTTC
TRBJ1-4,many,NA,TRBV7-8,CASSLDPGANEKLFF,TGTGCCAGCAGCTTAGACCCTGGGGCCAATGAAAAACTGTTTTTT
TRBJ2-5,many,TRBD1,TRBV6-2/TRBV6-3,CASSFPTGLGQETQYF,TGTGCCAGCAGTTTCCCGACAGGGCTCGGCCAAGAGACCCAGTACTTC
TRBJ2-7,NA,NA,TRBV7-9,CASSPQGGNEQYF,TGTGCCAGCAGCCCACAGGGAGGCAATGAGCAGTACTTC
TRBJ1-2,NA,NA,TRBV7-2,CASSLFLQGFYGYTF,TGTGCCAGCAGCTTATTTTTACAGGGATTCTATGGCTACACCTTC
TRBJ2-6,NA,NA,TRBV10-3,CASSEKYSRANVLTF,TGTGCCAGCAGTGAAAAGTACTCTAGGGCCAACGTCCTGACTTTC
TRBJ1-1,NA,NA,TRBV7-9,CASRLGSGAPTEAFF,TGTGCCAGCCGCCTCGGGTCGGGGGCCCCCACTGAAGCTTTCTTT
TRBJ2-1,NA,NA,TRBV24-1,CATGVGDGEQFF,TGTGCCACCGGGGTCGGGGACGGTGAGCAGTTCTTC
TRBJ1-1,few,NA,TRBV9,CASSQVGKGNTEAFF,TGTGCCAGCAGCCAAGTCGGGAAGGGGAACACTGAAGCTTTCTTT
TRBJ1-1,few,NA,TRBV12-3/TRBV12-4,CASRGPGRGEAFF,TGTGCCAGCAGAGGGCCGGGACGGGGTGAAGCTTTCTTT
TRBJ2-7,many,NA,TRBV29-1,CSVEGPGETYEQYF,TGCAGCGTTGAAGGGCCAGGGGAGACCTACGAGCAGTACTTC
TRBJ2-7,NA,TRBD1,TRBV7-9,CASSPGQGGDEQYF,TGTGCCAGCTCACCGGGACAGGGGGGCGACGAGCAGTACTTC
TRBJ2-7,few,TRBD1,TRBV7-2,CASSLKGAPYEQYF,TGTGCCAGCAGCTTAAAGGGGGCACCCTACGAGCAGTACTTC
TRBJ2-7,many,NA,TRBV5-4,CASSLQGLSAYEQYF,TGTGCCAGCAGCTTGCAGGGTCTCTCAGCCTACGAGCAGTACTTC
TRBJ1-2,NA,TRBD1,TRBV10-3,CAISEKVDRDYGYTF,TGTGCCATCAGTGAGAAAGTGGACAGGGACTATGGCTACACCTTC
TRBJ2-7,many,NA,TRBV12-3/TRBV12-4,CASSRDTSYEQYF,TGTGCCAGCAGTCGGGACACATCCTACGAGCAGTACTTC
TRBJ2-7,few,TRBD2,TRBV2,CASRAGGVSYEQYF,TGTGCCAGCAGGGCTGGGGGGGTTTCCTACGAGCAGTACTTC